This TCR beta chain is from a study of regulatory dendritic cells for organ transplantation. Measured with immunoSEQ multiplex PCR; TCRdb has only the in-frame clones, and not every one. The table shows almost 30,000 clones, with approximately 79% occurring only once. The V gene's germline CDR1 is SGHAT and CDR2 FQNNGV. The junction had 6 bases not matched to a gene; V was cut back by 3 bases and J by 0 bases. The CDR3 is 16 residues long. This clone was detected only once. Sequenced input: memory CD4+ T cells from blood. Subset of the sample: CD45RO+ memory T cells. The receptor's source is a human donor in good health. V and J are TRBV11-2 and TRBJ1-1; 8 positions match TRBD1. The CDR3 nucleotides are TGTGCCAGCAGCTTTAGACAGGGGACACTGAACACTGAAGCTTTCTTT. As protein: CASSFRQGTLNTEAFF.